This T cell receptor (beta chain) is drawn from a study of blood T cell repertoires in COVID-19. Study-level information: Whether acute or convalescent, the COVID-19 samples came from the United States, Italy and Spain.

Germline V gene sequence: CDR1 SEHNR, CDR2 FQNEAQ (reference sequence). The CDR3 covers 13 residues. Trimming took 5 bases from V and 6 from J, leaving 13 bases between them. Per the authors' pipeline: Estimation of nucleated cell counts was performed using reference gene primer amplification. Libraries were prepared by immunoSEQ multiplex PCR; TCRdb keeps only in-frame clonotypes and omits some of them. From that table come the V and J calls and clone size; the DNA was used to work out D and trimming. The profile shows over 200,000 clones, around 89% of them singletons. Symptom resolution, clearance, or two negative PCRs marked donors in Cohort 3 as recovered.

Sequenced input: PBMCs or T cells enriched from blood (not recorded which). V and J are TRBV7-9 and TRBJ1-1, with D tentatively TRBD1 (6 bases). The origin of this receptor is a middle-aged man who had recovered from COVID-19. The chain's CDR3 is CASSRGAGPEAFF. CDR3 sequence (DNA): TGTGCCAGCAGCCGGGGGGCAGGACCTGAAGCTTTCTTT.